The 27 T cell receptor beta chains given below trace back to one sample, sequenced in a study of T cell changes during pregnancy in multiple sclerosis. Assay: immunoSEQ multiplex PCR; the TCRdb copy retains only in-frame clones and omits some. Among approximately 61,000 clones listed, approximately 88% were seen once. The source material was peripheral blood, sampled in the first trimester of pregnancy. Receptors were obtained from a female donor with multiple sclerosis, enrolled in a pregnancy study.

The rearrangement joins TRBV5-4 to TRBJ2-5, with 11 bases identical to TRBD2. The CDR3 extends over 16 amino acids. Germline CDR1 is SGHNT and CDR2 is YYREEE (reference sequence). Trimming took 4 bases from V and 3 from J; bases not matched to a gene: 8. This chain's CDR3 is CASSPGGSGREETQYF. The CDR3 region has the DNA TGTGCCAGCAGCCCTGGGGGTAGCGGGAGGGAAGAGACCCAGTACTTC. The whole variable domain, filled in from reference TRBV5-4 and TRBJ2-5, reads ETGVTQSPTHLIKTRGQQVTLRCSSQSGHNTVSWYQQALGQGPQFIFQYYREEENGRGNFPPRFSGLQFPNYSSELNVNALELDDSALYLCASSPGGSGREETQYFGPGTRLLVL.

The V call is TRBV27, the J call TRBJ1-2; 7 bases fit TRBD1. Germline CDR1 MNHEY, CDR2 SMNVEV (reference sequence). This CDR3 has 17 residues. After removal of 6 bases from V and 4 bases from J, the junction contained 17 bases not matched to a gene. CDR3 residues: CASSPSGGYRGPYGYTF. The CDR3 bases are TGTGCCAGCAGCCCCTCGGGGGGGTACAGGGGACCCTATGGCTACACCTTC.

V usage is TRBV7-2 and J usage is TRBJ2-7, with 13 bases identical to TRBD2. V gave up 5 bases and J gave up 4 bases; unmatched junction bases: 5. The length of the CDR3 is 15 residues. CDR1 and CDR2 (germline): SGHTA, FQGNSA. The CDR3 nucleotides are TGTGCCAGCAGCCCGCCGGGACTAGCGGGGTACGAGCAGTACTTC. It translates to CASSPPGLAGYEQYF.

V is TRBV18 and J is TRBJ1-1, with unresolved D. The ends were cut back, 5 bases at V and 5 bases at J, with 12 bases in the middle. Germline values: CDR1 KGHSH, CDR2 LQKENI. CDR3 size: 13 residues. CDR3 protein: CASSSGIRTEAFF. In nucleotides, the CDR3 is TGTGCCAGCTCATCAGGTATAAGGACTGAAGCTTTCTTT.

The chain uses TRBV28 and TRBJ1-1, with D perhaps TRBD1 (6 bases). V was cut by 6 bases and J by 1 base, with 18 bases left in between. The CDR3 is made up of 16 amino acids. Germline assignment: CDR1 MDHEN and CDR2 SYDVKM. The CDR3 sequence is CASRGSQGRQNTEAFF. The CDR3 DNA reads as TGTGCCAGCAGGGGATCACAGGGAAGGCAGAACACTGAAGCTTTCTTT.

J is TRBJ2-1 and V is TRBV28, with D possibly TRBD2 on 5 matching bases. Germline V lookup: CDR1 MDHEN, CDR2 SYDVKM. The V end was cut by 4 bases, the J end by 7 bases, with 14 bases between. The CDR3 has 14 residues. CDR3 in amino acids: CASSSRTDPNEQFF. CDR3 bases: TGTGCCAGCAGTTCGCGGACTGATCCGAATGAGCAGTTCTTC. The variable domain in full, with the rest retrieved from reference TRBV28 and TRBJ2-1, is DVKVTQSSRYLVKRTGEKVFLECVQDMDHENMFWYRQDPGLGLRLIYFSYDVKMKEKGDIPEGYSVSREKKERFSLILESASTNQTSMYLCASSSRTDPNEQFFGPGTRLTVL.

The V and J genes are TRBV10-3 and TRBJ1-2; TRBD1 might be the D (5 bases). The CDR3 is 16 residues long. CDR1 ENHRY and CDR2 SYGVKD come from the germline V gene. Between the trimmed V and J ends, which lost 2 bases and 6 bases, there was a span of 19 bases. The CDR3 coding sequence is TGTGCCATCAGTGAGCGGCAGGGCCCCGGTAAGGATGGCTACACCTTC. It translates to CAISERQGPGKDGYTF.

This chain links TRBV7-2 with TRBJ1-2, with 10 bases fitting TRBD1. Trimming took 5 bases from V and 9 from J; bases not matched to a gene: 6. The CDR3 is 13 amino acids. Per germline, CDR1 SGHTA and CDR2 FQGNSA. The CDR3, as DNA: TGTGCCAGCAGCCAGGGACAGGGGCGAAGCTACACCTTC. Its protein is CASSQGQGRSYTF.

The chain uses TRBV19 and TRBJ2-1, with 10 bases matching TRBD2. V shed 5 bases, J shed 4 bases, and the junction held 2 bases outside the gene matches. The germline gives CDR1 LNHDA, CDR2 SQIVND (reference sequence). The CDR3 contains 14 residues. DNA of the CDR3: TGTGCCAGTAGTGTACTAGCGGGATACAATGAGCAGTTCTTC. It is translated as CASSVLAGYNEQFF.

The J gene is TRBJ1-1, the V gene TRBV19, with D unresolved. V lost 4 bases to trimming and J lost 3 bases, with 15 bases between them. Germline V lookup: CDR1 LNHDA, CDR2 SQIVND (reference sequence). The CDR3 is 15 amino acids. The CDR3 sequence is CASSRPTEEDTEAFF. DNA of the CDR3: TGTGCCAGTAGTAGGCCGACGGAGGAGGACACTGAAGCTTTCTTT.

V usage is TRBV6-4 and J usage is TRBJ2-5; 8 nucleotides match TRBD2. The CDR3 is 17 residues long. CDR1 MRHNA and CDR2 SNTAGT come from the germline V gene. J gave up 5 bases and V 2 bases, and 13 bases lay outside the gene matches. The CDR3 region has the DNA TGTGCCAGCAGTGACCGTCGAGCGGGAGCCGGCTGGGAGACCCAGTACTTC. This translates into CASSDRRAGAGWETQYF.

Regarding this clone: A read error may account for a junction end that differs from germline. The rearrangement joins TRBV7-2 to TRBJ2-7, with TRBD2 matching over 12 bases. The CDR3 contains 17 residues. Germline lookup yields CDR1 SGHTA and CDR2 FQGNSA. The CDR3 DNA reads as TGTGCCAGCAGCTTAGAGTGGCTAGCGGGAGGGCCCCCATTAATCCACTTC. It translates to CASSLEWLAGGPPLIHF.

The V gene is TRBV7-9, the J gene TRBJ2-7, with D maybe TRBD2 (6 bases). With 1 base removed from V and 3 bases from J, the gap between germline ends came to 25 bases. The length of the CDR3 is 19 residues. Germline loops: CDR1 SEHNR, CDR2 FQNEAQ (reference sequence). CDR3 bases: TGTGCCAGCAGCTTAGGAATGGAGGGTGGGGCCCTCCGGAACTACGAGCAGTACTTC. Translation: CASSLGMEGGALRNYEQYF.

The chain joins TRBV2 to TRBJ2-7; 7 nucleotides line up with TRBD2. CDR3 size: 14 residues. Germline V CDR1 and CDR2: SNHLY, FYNNEI. V shed 6 bases, J shed 0 bases, and the junction held 5 bases outside the gene matches. The CDR3 sequence: CASRASGNSYEQYF. The CDR3 bases are TGTGCCAGCAGGGCAAGCGGGAACTCCTACGAGCAGTACTTC.

The count of this clone is one. V gene TRBV2 combines with J gene TRBJ2-3; D unresolved. Germline CDR1 and CDR2: SNHLY and FYNNEI. V lost 2 bases and J 3 bases, leaving 3 bases between the germline ends. The CDR3 runs 12 residues. In DNA form, the CDR3 reads TGTGCCAGCAGTGAATCTACAGATACGCAGTATTTT. Protein product: CASSESTDTQYF.

This rearrangement joins TRBV5-8 to TRBJ1-5, with 7 positions matching TRBD1. The V and J ends lost 4 bases and 0 bases, in that order; junction bases with no gene match: 10. The CDR3 extends over 17 amino acids. CDR1 and CDR2 (germline): SGHTS, YDEGEE. CDR3 amino acids: CASSLGTAGYSNQPQHF. DNA for the CDR3: TGTGCCAGCAGCCTCGGGACAGCGGGTTATAGCAATCAGCCCCAGCATTTT.

The genes are TRBV6-4 and TRBJ2-3; 10 nucleotides align to TRBD2. CDR1 and CDR2 from the germline V gene are MRHNA and SNTAGT. The length of the CDR3 is 15 residues. Trimming cost V 4 bases and J 4 bases; bases outside gene matches: 5. The CDR3 sequence: CASSAASGSADTQYF. In DNA form, the CDR3 reads TGTGCCAGCAGTGCGGCTAGCGGGAGCGCAGATACGCAGTATTTT.

This rearrangement joins TRBV28 to TRBJ1-2; D gene unclear. CDR1 and CDR2 from the germline V gene are MDHEN and SYDVKM. The CDR3 runs to 15 residues. V lost 6 bases and J 4 bases, leaving 18 bases between the germline ends. The CDR3 nucleotides read TGTGCCAGCAGGGATAGCGGAACCCGGGGCTATGGCTACACCTTC. Its protein is CASRDSGTRGYGYTF.

The chain has TRBV6-1 and TRBJ2-6, with D perhaps matching TRBD1 (6 bases). V was clipped by 4 bases and J by 2 bases, with 18 bases between them. Germline loops: CDR1 MNHNS, CDR2 SASEGT. The CDR3 runs 18 residues. The CDR3 here is CASSAQGWGLTGANVLTF. The CDR3 DNA reads as TGTGCCAGCAGTGCACAGGGCTGGGGCCTGACTGGGGCCAACGTCCTGACTTTC.

In regard to this clone: The junction shows a germline mismatch at one end, possibly a read error. The gene calls are TRBV5-6 and TRBJ2-1; 9 nucleotides align to TRBD2. Per the germline V gene, CDR1 is SGHDT and CDR2 is YYEEEE. The CDR3 loop spans 12 amino acids. CDR3 sequence (DNA): TGTGCCAGCAGCTTCGACCTAGCGGGACGGGTCTTC. It translates to CASSFDLAGRVF.

The chain joins TRBV5-4 to TRBJ2-1, with 11 bases matching TRBD2. Germline CDR1 SGHNT, CDR2 YYREEE (reference sequence). This CDR3 is 15 amino acids long. The trim removed 1 base at V and 7 bases at J, leaving 4 bases unmatched. Written as DNA, the CDR3 is TGTGCCAGCAGCTTGCTACTAGCGGGAGATAATGAGCAGTTCTTC. As protein: CASSLLLAGDNEQFF.

In its sample, this clone was seen once. The chain uses TRBV10-2 and TRBJ2-7; D may be TRBD1 (6 bases). The germline V and J ends were trimmed by 10 bases and 7 bases, with 17 bases remaining between them. Germline loops: CDR1 WSHSY, CDR2 SAAADI. The CDR3 length is 12 residues. The DNA for the CDR3 is TGCGCCACTATGACAGGATACGGGGAGCAGTACTTC. Translation gives CATMTGYGEQYF.

This clone was seen a few times. The genes are TRBV7-9 and TRBJ1-1; 7 bases match TRBD1. The ends lost 7 bases at V and 4 bases at J; junction bases unmatched: 6. The germline gives CDR1 SEHNR, CDR2 FQNEAQ (reference sequence). CDR3 length: 13 residues. The CDR3 region is CASTRQGFTEAFF. DNA of the CDR3: TGTGCCAGCACCAGACAGGGTTTCACTGAAGCTTTCTTT.

DNA of the CDR3: TGTGCCAGCTCACCGCAACCGACTAGCGGGAGGACCTACGAGCAGTACTTC. This sequence encodes CASSPQPTSGRTYEQYF. The V and J genes are TRBV18 and TRBJ2-7; TRBD2 matches at 13 bases. The junction had 7 bases not matched to a gene; V was cut back by 3 bases and J by 2 bases. The CDR3 loop spans 17 amino acids. The germline CDR1 and CDR2 sequences are KGHSH and LQKENI.

V is TRBV5-1 and J is TRBJ2-7, with a weak D call TRBD1 (6 bases). Germline values: CDR1 SGHRS, CDR2 YFSETQ. The CDR3 totals 12 residues. Trimming pared 0 bases from V and 9 bases from J, leaving 10 bases between. In DNA form, the CDR3 reads TGCGCCAGCAGCTTGGAGGGGGAGACGCAGTACTTC. Its translation is CASSLEGETQYF.

This chain joins TRBV5-1 and TRBJ2-1; the D gene is possibly TRBD2 (6 bases). The V end was cut by 0 bases, the J end by 8 bases, with 12 bases between. The CDR3 is 14 amino acids. Germline CDR1 SGHRS, CDR2 YFSETQ. CDR3 sequence reads: CASSLERVIDEQFF. The DNA for the CDR3 is TGCGCCAGCAGCTTGGAGCGGGTGATTGATGAGCAGTTCTTC.

The J gene is TRBJ2-2, the V gene TRBV6-1; the match to TRBD1 covers 8 bases. Germline V gives CDR1 MNHNS, CDR2 SASEGT. Losses at the gene ends were 4 bases for V and 0 bases for J; bases not matched to a gene: 4. CDR3 length: 16 residues. The CDR3 DNA is TGTGCCAGCAGTGTAGGACAGGGCACGAACACCGGGGAGCTGTTTTTT. Protein: CASSVGQGTNTGELFF.